What follows describes a single T cell receptor (beta chain). This CDR3 contains 16 residues. Trimming pared 7 bases from V and 13 bases from J, leaving 29 bases between. These data are taken from a study of blood T cells in healthy people across ages. The second PCR ran about 6 to 12 cycles with a sample-barcoded 5' primer and J-beta primers. MiXCR was run by TCRdb on the 5' RACE reads, yielding one entry per CDR3 protein. The sample holds 1.5 million to 2 million distinct CDR3 sequences, about 28% seen once. The chain recombines TRBV12-3 or TRBV12-4 with TRBJ2-4; perhaps D is TRBD1 or TRBD2 (6 bases each). The source is a woman younger than 45 in good health. Sequencing was performed on blood. The CDR3, as DNA: TGTGCCAGCACCCCCTTGGTGAGGGGGGAGCATAGGGAGCAGTACTTC. It codes for CASTPLVRGEHREQYF.